The entry below gives a single T cell receptor beta chain sequence along with its context. TCRdb keeps only in-frame clones here, not all; method: immunoSEQ multiplex PCR. The sample contains approximately 260,000 clones, about 88% of which appear only once. CDR3 size: 13 residues. CDR1 and CDR2 (germline): SGHTA, FQGNSA. The V and J ends lost 6 bases and 4 bases respectively, with 12 bases between them. This entry belongs to a study of blood T cell repertoires in COVID-19. The chain couples TRBV7-2 to TRBJ1-2, with D perhaps TRBD1 (6 bases). The clonotype originates from a woman between 45 and 60 years old who had been exposed to COVID-19. The sequencing sample was made of PBMCs or T cells enriched from blood (not recorded which). The CDR3: CASRLRQAYGYTF. For the CDR3, the DNA is TGTGCCAGCAGACTTCGACAGGCCTATGGCTACACCTTC.